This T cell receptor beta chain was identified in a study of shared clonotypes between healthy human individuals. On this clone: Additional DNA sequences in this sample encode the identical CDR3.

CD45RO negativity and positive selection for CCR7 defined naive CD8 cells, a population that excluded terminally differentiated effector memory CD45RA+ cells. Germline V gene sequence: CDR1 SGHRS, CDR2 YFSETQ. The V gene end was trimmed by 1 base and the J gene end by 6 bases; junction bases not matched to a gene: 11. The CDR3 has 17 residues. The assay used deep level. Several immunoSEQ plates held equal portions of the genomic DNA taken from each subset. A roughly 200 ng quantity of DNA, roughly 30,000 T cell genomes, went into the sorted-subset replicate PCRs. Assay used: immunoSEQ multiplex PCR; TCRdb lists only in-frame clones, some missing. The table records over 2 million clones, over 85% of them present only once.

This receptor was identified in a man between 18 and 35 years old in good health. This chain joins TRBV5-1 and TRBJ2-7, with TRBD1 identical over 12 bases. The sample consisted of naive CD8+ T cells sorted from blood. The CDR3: CASSLSGTGGASREQYF. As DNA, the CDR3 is TGCGCCAGCAGCTTGTCCGGGACAGGGGGCGCGTCGCGCGAGCAGTACTTC.